The 6 T cell receptor beta chains below were found in one sample sequenced in a study of regulatory T cells in long-lasting Graves disease. Arm-PCR of CDR3 regions and iRepertoire HTBI primers were used to build TCR beta libraries. TCRdb reprocessed the multiplex PCR reads via MiXCR and lists one record per CDR3 protein. Here the sample spans 600,000 to 650,000 distinct CDR3 sequences, about 15% being singletons. The time point is: newly diagnosed GD, antithyroid drugs for less than 3 months. After RNA was extracted from PBMCs, the TCR library was made from it. A further study also used this sample, focusing on T cells in Graves' hyperthyroidism and ophthalmopathy.

This specimen was peripheral blood mononuclear cells (PBMCs), taken at new diagnosis, from a patient treated with antithyroid drugs. The receptor source for this set is a woman aged 25 to 39 with Graves disease.

The V call is TRBV4-1, the J call TRBJ1-4; 7 bases are a match to TRBD1. CDR3 size: 16 residues. Germline lookup yields CDR1 MGHRA and CDR2 YSYEKL. After removal of 2 bases from V and 8 bases from J, the junction contained 11 bases not matched to a gene. The CDR3 sequence: CASSQKRTGGGEKLFF. The CDR3 bases are TGCGCCAGCAGCCAAAAACGGACAGGAGGCGGGGAAAAACTGTTTTTT.

There are many counts of this clonotype. V and J are TRBV7-6 and TRBJ2-1; 9 nucleotides match TRBD2. The CDR3 has 16 residues. Germline CDR1 is SGHVS and CDR2 is FNYEAQ. Unmatched junction bases numbered 10, after V lost 5 bases and J lost 5 bases. The CDR3 is CASSLNSGSAHNEQFF. DNA for the CDR3: TGTGCCAGCAGCCTAAATAGCGGGAGTGCCCACAATGAGCAGTTCTTC.

Concerning this clonotype itself: It may be a read error: a sequence one base away is much more abundant. V is TRBV12-3 or TRBV12-4 and J is TRBJ2-7; D gene ambiguous. The ends were cut back, 5 bases at V and 5 bases at J, with 16 bases in the middle. The CDR3 spans 14 residues. CDR3 nucleotides: TGTGCCAGCAGTCATAGTCGACAAGACCACGAGCAGTACTTC. Translated: CASSHSRQDHEQYF.

Concerning this clonotype itself: A much bigger clone sits one base away, suggesting this may be a read error. This chain connects TRBV6-2 or TRBV6-3 to TRBJ1-2; a weak D match, TRBD1 (5 bases). V lost 6 bases and J 7 bases, leaving 12 bases between the germline ends. Germline CDR1 and CDR2: MNHEY and SVGEGT. This CDR3 spans 12 amino acids. CDR3 amino acids: CASRLGDCGYTF. The CDR3 DNA follows: TGTGCCAGCAGGCTGGGGGACTGTGGCTACACCTTC.

The V and J genes are TRBV6-9 and TRBJ1-1; no clear D. CDR1 is MNHGY, CDR2 SVAAGI, per germline. Trimming pared 3 bases from V and 6 bases from J, leaving 17 bases between. CDR3 length: 15 residues. This CDR3 is CASSYSNRGFAEAFF. CDR3 bases: TGTGCCAGCAGTTACTCGAATCGGGGTTTCGCTGAAGCTTTCTTT.

The chain couples TRBV5-1 to TRBJ2-2, with D possibly TRBD2 on 5 matching bases. Germline V gene lookup returns CDR1 SGHRS and CDR2 YFSETQ. The V end lost 0 bases, the J end lost 13 bases, and 16 bases lay between the germline ends. The CDR3 length is 14 residues. This chain's CDR3 is CASSLGTARVGLFF. The CDR3 region has the DNA TGCGCCAGCAGCTTGGGCACGGCGAGGGTCGGGCTGTTTTTT.